This record concerns one TCR beta chain sequence. Germline lookup yields CDR1 SGHRS and CDR2 YFSETQ. V was pared by 2 bases and J by 2 bases, with 13 bases between. There are 15 residues in the CDR3. This entry belongs to a study of OX40 agonist ivuxolimab in advanced cancers. TCRdb's table, derived via immunoSEQ multiplex PCR, lists solely in-frame clones and lacks some. The table lists some 85,000 clones, nearly 90% of them singletons. Sequenced material: CD4+ or CD8+ T cells sorted from blood, taken in a trial of the OX40 agonist ivuxolimab. This chain uses TRBV5-1 with TRBJ1-2; perhaps TRBD1 as D (5 bases). This TCR was recovered from an adult with an advanced solid tumor such as melanoma, head and neck, liver or kidney cancer. DNA for the CDR3: TGCGCCAGCAGCTTAGGGGACGGTAGAAACTATGGCTACACCTTC. Encoded protein: CASSLGDGRNYGYTF.